This T cell receptor (beta chain) appears in the sequencing data of a study of cytomegalovirus exposure and HLA in healthy donors. This CDR3 has 13 amino acids. The ends lost 7 bases at V and 2 bases at J; junction bases unmatched: 2. Germline loops: CDR1 MNHEY, CDR2 SVGAGI. PCR primers comprised 60 Vbeta and 13 Jbeta primers. As processed by the authors: Later analysis identified roughly 82 million unique TCR beta chains, about 10 million shared. Data came from immunoSEQ multiplex PCR; TCRdb stores just in-frame clones and leaves some out. Clone size and V and J calls were adopted from that table, with D and trimming inferred from the DNA. Of roughly 130,000 clones in the sample, 88% were seen once. All donors participated as healthy donors of bone marrow.

The sequencing sample was made of PBMCs. The TCR originated in a woman between 35 and 50 years old in good health and CMV-seronegative. The chain uses TRBV6-5 and TRBJ2-7; 10 positions agree with TRBD1. The CDR3 nucleotides read TGTGCCAGCACCGGGACAGGGGCCTACGAGCAGTACTTC. Its protein product is CASTGTGAYEQYF.